This entry lists 29 T cell receptor beta chains sequenced from one sample in a study of T cells in Graves' hyperthyroidism and ophthalmopathy. TCR beta CDR3 regions were amplified from RNA. The HTBI set primed first-round TCR CDR3 RT-PCR. Via MiXCR, TCRdb re-called the multiplex PCR reads, giving one row per CDR3 protein. Among more than 55,000 distinct CDR3 sequences listed, around 53% were seen once. The source material was blood. Receptor source: a woman in her fifties or sixties with Graves' ophthalmopathy.

This clonotype was seen many times. This chain uses TRBV11-2 with TRBJ2-7; 10 positions agree with TRBD1. Per the germline V gene, CDR1 is SGHAT and CDR2 is FQNNGV. V lost 5 bases to trimming and J lost 5 bases; unmatched junction nucleotides: 6. The CDR3 length is 14 residues. The CDR3 DNA reads TGTGCCAGCAGCCCCTGGACAGGGGGGAACGAGCAGTACTTC. Residues: CASSPWTGGNEQYF. Looking up the rest from reference TRBV11-2 and TRBJ2-7 gives the full variable domain: EAGVAQSPRYKIIEKRQSVAFWCNPISGHATLYWYQQILGQGPKLLIQFQNNGVVDDSQLPKDRFSAERLKGVDSTLKIQPAKLEDSAVYLCASSPWTGGNEQYFGPGTRLTVT.

This clonotype was counted only a few times. This may arise from a read error, as a much more abundant clone is one base away. The chain links TRBV12-3 or TRBV12-4 to TRBJ2-5; no reliable D call. The length of the CDR3 is 13 residues. Deletions cut 7 bases from V and 4 bases from J, with 13 bases between. The CDR3 region is CASKGCTSETQYF. The CDR3, as DNA: TGTGCCAGCAAAGGATGTACGTCAGAGACCCAGTACTTC.

In this sample, this clonotype turned up a few times. Being one base from a much bigger clone, this may be a read error. The CDR3 DNA reads as TGTGGCAGCAGTCCGAATACAGGGTTTGGACAGCCCCAGCATTTT. Amino acid sequence: CGSSPNTGFGQPQHF. The V and J genes are TRBV27 and TRBJ1-5; tentatively, D is TRBD1 (6 bases). This CDR3 is built from 15 residues. Germline-derived CDR1 and CDR2 are MNHEY and SMNVEV (reference sequence).

At least ten counts were recorded for this clonotype. This rearrangement joins TRBV7-9 to TRBJ2-7; 8 bases map to TRBD2. The J segment lost 3 bases and the V segment lost 5 bases, leaving 18 bases of the junction unmatched. Germline V gives CDR1 SEHNR, CDR2 FQNEAQ (reference sequence). The CDR3 has 18 amino acids. CDR3 sequence: CASSPGRVYGMVIYEQYF. Written as DNA, the CDR3 is TGTGCCAGCAGCCCCGGGAGGGTATACGGGATGGTAATCTACGAGCAGTACTTC.

This clonotype was seen many times. This CDR3 is CASSIGGEQYF. The CDR3 DNA sequence: TGTGCCAGCAGCATAGGAGGCGAGCAGTACTTC. V usage is TRBV5-5 and J usage is TRBJ2-7; maybe TRBD2 (5 bases). In germline, CDR1 is SGHKS, CDR2 YYEKEE (reference sequence). The length of the CDR3 is 11 residues. The germline V and J ends were trimmed by 4 bases and 6 bases, with 8 bases remaining between them.

The rearrangement joins TRBV20-1 to TRBJ2-7, with 10 nucleotides matching TRBD1. With 5 bases clipped from V and 4 bases from J, the junction kept 2 bases outside the gene matches. CDR1 and CDR2 from the germline V gene are DFQATT and SNEGSKA (reference sequence). The CDR3 is 12 residues long. The CDR3 coding sequence is TGCAGTGCTTGGGACAGGGGTTACGAGCAGTACTTC. Translated: CSAWDRGYEQYF.

The chain has TRBV20-1 and TRBJ2-7; D remains unclear. The CDR3 is 14 amino acids. Per germline, CDR1 DFQATT and CDR2 SNEGSKA (reference sequence). The V gene lost 3 bases and the J gene lost 1 base, with 13 bases spanning the gap. The CDR3 is CSASVDWKSYEQYF. In nucleotides, the CDR3 is TGCAGTGCTAGTGTGGATTGGAAATCCTACGAGCAGTACTTC.

Ten or more counts support this clonotype. The rearrangement uses TRBV6-6 and TRBJ2-3; D uncertain. The CDR3 runs 12 residues. V lost 0 bases to trimming and J lost 6 bases, with 4 bases between them. Germline CDR1 and CDR2: MNHNY and SVGAGI (reference sequence). In DNA, the CDR3 is TGTGCCAGCAGTTACTCGGTGGATACGCAGTATTTT. It is translated as CASSYSVDTQYF.

In its sample, this clonotype was seen many times. The chain employs TRBV28 and TRBJ1-1; no definite D call. Germline V lookup: CDR1 MDHEN, CDR2 SYDVKM. V lost 5 bases, J lost 0 bases, and 7 bases lay in between. CDR3 length equals 13 residues. The CDR3 DNA is TGTGCCAGCAGTCCCGACCTGAACACTGAAGCTTTCTTT. This gives the protein CASSPDLNTEAFF.

This clonotype was counted many times. The V call is TRBV5-4, the J call TRBJ2-6; D remains ambiguous. The CDR3 sequence is 17 residues long. Deletions cut 2 bases from V and 0 bases from J, with 12 bases between. Per the germline V gene, CDR1 is SGHNT and CDR2 is YYREEE (reference sequence). The CDR3 spells CASSFRVSTSGANVLTF. The CDR3 DNA follows: TGTGCCAGCAGCTTTAGGGTCTCAACCTCTGGGGCCAACGTCCTGACTTTC. Complete variable domain (other parts from reference TRBV5-4 and TRBJ2-6): ETGVTQSPTHLIKTRGQQVTLRCSSQSGHNTVSWYQQALGQGPQFIFQYYREEENGRGNFPPRFSGLQFPNYSSELNVNALELDDSALYLCASSFRVSTSGANVLTFGAGSRLTVL.

The chain has TRBV5-1 and TRBJ1-3, with D possibly being TRBD1 (6 bases). The CDR3 is 18 amino acids. With 4 bases removed from V and 3 bases from J, the gap between germline ends came to 23 bases. Germline-derived CDR1 and CDR2 are SGHRS and YFSETQ. Here the CDR3 DNA reads TGCGCCAGCAGCCAAGTAGGACTAGCGGGGGCGTATGGAAACACCATATATTTT. This codes for CASSQVGLAGAYGNTIYF.

Remarks on this clonotype: An end of the junction differs from the germline gene, which may be a read error. The chain recombines TRBV7-2 with TRBJ2-7, with D perhaps TRBD2 (6 bases). Germline lookup yields CDR1 SGHTA and CDR2 FQGNSA. The CDR3 runs 14 residues. This CDR3 reads CASSLEARGSEQHF. DNA for the CDR3: TGTGCCAGCAGCTTGGAGGCTCGGGGGAGCGAGCAGCACTTC.

This clonotype was recorded at least ten times. The rearrangement joins TRBV3-1 to TRBJ2-5; D is unclear. The CDR3 is 12 amino acids. Germline CDR1 LGHDT, CDR2 YNNKEL (reference sequence). V was shortened by 1 base and J by 5 bases, with 5 bases between the two germline ends. This CDR3 is CASSQVRETQYF. In nucleotides, the CDR3 is TGTGCCAGCAGCCAAGTGAGGGAGACCCAGTACTTC.

In its sample, this clonotype was seen many times. This chain links TRBV19 with TRBJ1-1, with D unclear. Per germline, CDR1 LNHDA and CDR2 SQIVND (reference sequence). Deletions cut 5 bases from V and 2 bases from J, with 9 bases between. The CDR3 covers 13 residues. The CDR3 is CASSFTSNTEAFF. The DNA for the CDR3 is TGTGCCAGTAGTTTCACCAGCAACACTGAAGCTTTCTTT.

The chain couples TRBV5-6 to TRBJ2-7; D is tentatively TRBD1 or TRBD2 (7 bases each). The V gene lost 4 bases and the J gene lost 0 bases, with 14 bases spanning the gap. The CDR3 consists of 15 residues. CDR1 and CDR2 (germline): SGHDT, YYEEEE. CDR3 residues: CASSLPRGGSYEQYF. CDR3 bases: TGTGCCAGCAGCCTTCCCAGGGGGGGCTCCTACGAGCAGTACTTC. The complete variable domain, with remaining parts taken from reference TRBV5-6 and TRBJ2-7, reads DAGVTQSPTHLIKTRGQQVTLRCSPKSGHDTVSWYQQALGQGPQFIFQYYEEEERQRGNFPDRFSGHQFPNYSSELNVNALLLGDSALYLCASSLPRGGSYEQYFGPGTRLTVT.

CDR3 protein: CSASSLAGAMISPLHF. The CDR3 bases are TGCAGTGCTAGTTCCCTAGCGGGGGCGATGATTTCACCCCTCCACTTT. The chain combines TRBV20-1 with TRBJ1-6; possible D gene TRBD1, 6 bases. V was trimmed by 3 bases and J by 9 bases, leaving 21 bases between them. The germline CDR1 and CDR2 sequences are DFQATT and SNEGSKA (reference sequence). The CDR3 is 16 amino acids.

This sequence joins TRBV2 and TRBJ2-5; TRBD2 aligns across 9 bases. The V gene end was trimmed by 6 bases and the J gene end by 4 bases; junction bases not matched to a gene: 9. Per germline, CDR1 SNHLY and CDR2 FYNNEI. This CDR3 region has 15 residues. CDR3 amino acids: CASRGGLARGETQYF. The CDR3, as DNA: TGTGCCAGCAGGGGAGGACTAGCGCGAGGAGAGACCCAGTACTTC.

This clonotype was seen at least ten times. This may stem from a read error, because a much larger clone lies one nucleotide away. The chain joins TRBV20-1 to TRBJ2-3, with TRBD2 as a possible D gene (5 bases). Germline V gene sequence: CDR1 DFQATT, CDR2 SNEGSKA (reference sequence). The ends were cut back, 5 bases at V and 1 base at J, with 19 bases in the middle. This CDR3 is built from 16 residues. The CDR3 is CSASSLRRLGTDTQYF. As DNA, the CDR3 is TGCAGTGCTTCCTCCCTCCGGAGGTTGGGCACAGATACGCAGTATTTT.

This clonotype was seen ten or more times. This sequence joins TRBV12-3 or TRBV12-4 and TRBJ2-1; 8 bases agree with TRBD2. CDR3 size: 14 residues. The J segment lost 9 bases and the V segment lost 5 bases, leaving 9 bases of the junction unmatched. This CDR3 is CASSQAGEGSEQFF. Here the CDR3 DNA reads TGTGCCAGCAGTCAAGCGGGAGAAGGTAGTGAGCAGTTCTTC.

At least ten counts were recorded for this clonotype. The chain carries TRBV4-3 and TRBJ1-5; tentative D call: TRBD1 (6 bases). The CDR3 contains 16 residues. Germline-derived CDR1 and CDR2 are LGHNA and YSLEER. The V and J ends lost 0 bases and 7 bases respectively, with 16 bases between them. CDR3 DNA: TGCGCCAGCAGCCAAGAAGTGAGTGGGGGCGGACAGCCCCAGCATTTT. Its protein product is CASSQEVSGGGQPQHF.

The chain joins TRBV12-5 to TRBJ2-5; 7 nucleotides agree with TRBD2. With 0 bases clipped from V and 3 bases from J, the junction kept 10 bases outside the gene matches. Germline assignment: CDR1 LGHNT and CDR2 FRNRAP. The CDR3 is 17 amino acids. Written as DNA, the CDR3 is TGTGCTAGTGGTTTGGTACTGGGCGGGGGTTTTGAAGAGACCCAGTACTTC. Translation: CASGLVLGGGFEETQYF.

This clonotype appeared many times. V usage is TRBV6-1 and J usage is TRBJ2-7; 10 positions match TRBD1. Germline CDR1 is MNHNS and CDR2 is SASEGT. The length of the CDR3 is 13 residues. V lost 8 bases to trimming and J lost 5 bases; unmatched junction nucleotides: 6. CDR3 in DNA: TGTGCCAGCCGGGACAGGGGAATGGACGAGCAGTACTTC. The encoded protein is CASRDRGMDEQYF.

The chain couples TRBV5-8 to TRBJ1-5; D gene unclear. Trimming took off 6 bases at V and 3 bases at J, with 10 bases between the two ends. The length of the CDR3 is 13 residues. Per germline, CDR1 SGHTS and CDR2 YDEGEE. The CDR3 reads CASNHLTNQPQHF. The DNA of the CDR3 is TGTGCCAGCAACCACCTGACCAATCAGCCCCAGCATTTT.

By frequency in the sample, this clonotype is medium-sized. This rearrangement joins TRBV29-1 to TRBJ2-7; D remains unclear. This CDR3 contains 12 residues. V gave up 2 bases and J gave up 5 bases, with 10 bases separating them. Germline CDR1 reads SQVTM; CDR2 reads ANQGSEA. Written as DNA, the CDR3 is TGCAGCGTTGAACGGGTTGGGGACGAGCAGTACTTC. It specifies CSVERVGDEQYF.

The rearrangement uses TRBV19 and TRBJ2-3, with 8 bases aligning to TRBD1. V gave up 2 bases and J gave up 3 bases; unmatched junction bases: 7. Germline CDR1 and CDR2: LNHDA and SQIVND (reference sequence). The CDR3 sequence is 16 residues long. The CDR3 DNA reads as TGTGCCAGTAGTATAAGACAGGGGCATAAGACAGATACGCAGTATTTT. The encoded protein is CASSIRQGHKTDTQYF.

There are many counts of this clonotype. The chain joins TRBV9 to TRBJ2-5; TRBD1 agrees at 10 bases. The germline CDR1 and CDR2 sequences are SGDLS and YYNGEE. There are 16 residues in the CDR3. V trimming: 2 bases; J trimming: 4 bases; junction bases outside the gene matches: 8. CDR3 DNA sequence: TGTGCCAGCAGCGTGACCCCAAGGACAGGGGGAGAGACCCAGTACTTC. It specifies CASSVTPRTGGETQYF.

This clonotype appeared once. The V gene is TRBV20-1, the J gene TRBJ2-7, with 11 bases aligning to TRBD2. The CDR3 runs to 15 residues. CDR1 and CDR2 (germline): DFQATT, SNEGSKA (reference sequence). V shed 2 bases and J 6 bases; nucleotides not matched to a gene: 9. DNA of the CDR3: TGCAGTGCTAGAACTAGCGGGGGCCCAGGGGGCGAGCAGTACTTC. This translates into CSARTSGGPGGEQYF.

Ten or more counts support this clonotype. V usage is TRBV20-1 and J usage is TRBJ2-3, with D unresolved. Germline V gene lookup returns CDR1 DFQATT and CDR2 SNEGSKA (reference sequence). This CDR3 is 14 amino acids long. Trimming removed 5 bases from V and 0 bases from J, with 12 bases in between. The CDR3 is CSARRADSTDTQYF. Written as DNA, the CDR3 is TGCAGTGCTCGAAGGGCGGATAGCACAGATACGCAGTATTTT.

This clonotype showed up many times. The chain is built from TRBV7-2 and TRBJ2-3, with a tentative D call TRBD2 (6 bases). Trimming removed 5 bases at V and 2 bases at J, with 17 bases between. Germline V gene data show CDR1 as SGHTA and CDR2 as FQGNSA. The CDR3 totals 16 residues. The CDR3 bases are TGTGCCAGCAGCCCCCGGGTGGGGGGACCCACAGATACGCAGTATTTT. As protein: CASSPRVGGPTDTQYF.